This T cell receptor beta chain was identified during a study of shared clonotypes between healthy human individuals. Trimming at V came to 5 bases and at J to 3 bases, leaving 0 bases not matched to a gene. Germline V CDR1 and CDR2: SGHVS, FNYEAQ. CDR3 size: 12 residues. For this clone: Its target is unknown.

The repertoire was sequenced with immunoSEQ multiplex PCR; TCRdb's copy has only in-frame clones and lacks some. The sample lists roughly 2,500,000 clones, 80% to 95% occurring once. Study conclusions and caveats: A handful of donors shared about 4.5% of their naive CD4 clonotypes. Against clonotypes common to all four donors, non-shared ones had lower generation probabilities. Larger richness was generally estimated for naive than memory subsets.

The sequence came from a man between 18 and 29 years old in good health. Some clones in this sample may be carry-over from other donors' samples. V usage is TRBV7-6 and J usage is TRBJ2-7; 8 bases match TRBD1. What was sequenced was naive CD4+ T cells from PBMCs. The subset: CD45RA+ positively selected. CDR3 region: CASSDRGYEQYF. The CDR3 DNA sequence: TGTGCCAGCAGCGACAGGGGCTACGAGCAGTACTTC.